The 9 T cell receptor beta chains given below trace back to one sample, sequenced in a study of prognosis after radiotherapy for stage I lung cancer. Using two-round multiplex PCR, the authors amplified TCR beta CDR3 from genomic DNA. Individual primers that were specific to each TRBV and TRBJ gene served in first-round PCR. Each CDR3 protein gets one entry after TCRdb re-called the multiplex PCR reads with MiXCR. The repertoire consists of 27,000 or so distinct CDR3 sequences, with just over 40% occurring once and the leading ten covering about 30%. The starting material was PBMCs, obtained before or after stereotactic body radiation therapy (not recorded which). The source is a donor aged 50 or older with non-small cell lung cancer.

This clonotype has a single count. The rearrangement uses TRBV19 and TRBJ2-7; 8 nucleotides line up with TRBD1. The germline CDR1 and CDR2 sequences are LNHDA and SQIVND (reference sequence). This CDR3 has 13 amino acids. V lost 5 bases to trimming and J lost 3 bases; unmatched junction nucleotides: 3. For the CDR3, the DNA is TGTGCCAGTAGTCCGGACAGGGACTACGAGCAGTACTTC. It translates to CASSPDRDYEQYF.

This chain uses TRBV9 with TRBJ2-5; D may match TRBD1 or TRBD2 (5 bases each). V dropped 7 bases and J dropped 2 bases, with 21 bases sitting between them. Germline V CDR1 and CDR2: SGDLS, YYNGEE. The CDR3 sequence is 16 residues long. Here the CDR3 reads CASGAGTPRAQETQYF. DNA of the CDR3: TGTGCCAGCGGCGCCGGGACCCCTCGAGCACAAGAGACCCAGTACTTC. Supplemented by reference TRBV9 and TRBJ2-5, the full variable domain reads DSGVTQTPKHLITATGQRVTLRCSPRSGDLSVYWYQQSLDQGLQFLIQYYNGEERAKGNILERFSAQQFPDLHSELNLSSLELGDSALYFCASGAGTPRAQETQYFGPGTRLLVL.

This clonotype was seen at least ten times. The chain links TRBV28 to TRBJ1-2, with D maybe TRBD1 (5 bases). Germline V gives CDR1 MDHEN, CDR2 SYDVKM. V gave up 5 bases and J gave up 2 bases, with 12 bases separating them. The CDR3 is made up of 14 amino acids. The CDR3 nucleotides read TGTGCCAGCAGTAACCCGGGGCAGAACTATGGCTACACCTTC. Protein: CASSNPGQNYGYTF.

This chain uses TRBV12-3 or TRBV12-4 with TRBJ1-5, with D unresolved. The CDR3 is 14 amino acids. The germline V and J ends were trimmed by 3 bases and 6 bases, with 12 bases remaining between them. CDR3: CASSFEGPAQPQHF. CDR3 DNA: TGTGCCAGCAGTTTCGAAGGGCCCGCTCAGCCCCAGCATTTT.

Regarding this clonotype: A read error likely explains this, since a far larger clone differs by one base. V usage is TRBV7-9 and J usage is TRBJ2-1, with D perhaps TRBD2 (6 bases). The ends were cut back, 3 bases at V and 0 bases at J, with 9 bases in the middle. Germline CDR1 is SEHNR and CDR2 is FQNEAQ (reference sequence). The CDR3 totals 15 residues. The CDR3 DNA follows: TGTGCCAGCAGCTTCGTCGGGAGCTCCTACAATGAGCAGTTCTTC. Amino acid sequence: CASSFVGSSYNEQFF.

The table lists this clonotype with many counts. This sequence joins TRBV19 and TRBJ2-7; D gene uncertain. Germline V lookup: CDR1 LNHDA, CDR2 SQIVND (reference sequence). Deletions cut 3 bases from V and 5 bases from J, with 11 bases between. This CDR3 is 13 amino acids long. The CDR3 sequence: CASSMPPGHEQYF. Written as DNA, the CDR3 is TGTGCCAGTAGTATGCCTCCTGGACACGAGCAGTACTTC.

Concerning this clonotype: One end of the junction is discordant with germline, which a read error may explain. The chain carries TRBV7-3 and TRBJ2-2, with TRBD2 matching over 7 bases. CDR3 length: 16 residues. Germline CDR1 and CDR2: SGHTA and FQGTGA. CDR3 sequence: CASSPSGGLNTWELFF. Written as DNA, the CDR3 is TGTGCCAGCAGCCCTAGCGGTGGCCTCAACACCTGGGAGCTGTTTTTT.

There are many counts of this clonotype. The gene calls are TRBV24-1 and TRBJ2-2; D is unclear. The V gene lost 4 bases and the J gene lost 0 bases, with 14 bases spanning the gap. The germline CDR1 and CDR2 sequences are KGHDR and SFDVKD. CDR3 length equals 17 residues. CDR3 region: CATSEPGGRTNTGELFF. The CDR3 region has the DNA TGTGCCACCAGTGAACCCGGCGGAAGAACGAACACCGGGGAGCTGTTTTTT.

The sample holds many counts of this clonotype. J is TRBJ2-2 and V is TRBV6-5; tentatively, D is TRBD1 or TRBD2 (5 bases each). Germline CDR1 reads MNHEY; CDR2 reads SVGAGI. This CDR3 region has 15 residues. V lost 4 bases to trimming and J lost 6 bases, with 15 bases between them. The DNA of the CDR3 is TGTGCCAGCAGTTCCAGAGGGGTGGTGGCCGGGGAGCTGTTTTTT. Translated, it gives CASSSRGVVAGELFF.